The source of this T cell receptor (beta chain) is a study of cytomegalovirus exposure and HLA in healthy donors. Germline loops: CDR1 SEHNR, CDR2 FQNEAQ (reference sequence). The V end was cut by 11 bases, the J end by 8 bases, with 9 bases between. CDR3 size: 9 residues. Findings of the study overall: Being productive about 90% or about 30% of the time was typical of most TCR beta V segments in an earlier analysis. Cytomegalovirus status, reportedly, was diagnosed with high specificity and sensitivity by the classifier. Compared with the roughly 730-donor mean, an Asian-associated ancestry cluster reportedly had fewer N-insertions, according to a later analysis. HLA alleles showed associations with about 17,000 TCR beta sequences in a later analysis, at a 0.05 false discovery rate.

The PCR ran on 60 Vbeta and 13 Jbeta primers. Here immunoSEQ multiplex PCR was the method, and the copy in TCRdb shows in-frame clones only, minus some. The sample lists 100,000 to 120,000 clones, 80% to 85% seen once, with around 3.2% in the top ten. In the case of this clone: Its specificity is unknown.

This clonotype originated in a woman aged 55-69 years in good health and CMV-seropositive. Sequencing used PBMCs. This sequence joins TRBV7-9 and TRBJ1-1; unclear D gene. CDR3 sequence: CAGEWEAFF. As DNA, the CDR3 is TGTGCCGGTGAGTGGGAAGCTTTCTTT.